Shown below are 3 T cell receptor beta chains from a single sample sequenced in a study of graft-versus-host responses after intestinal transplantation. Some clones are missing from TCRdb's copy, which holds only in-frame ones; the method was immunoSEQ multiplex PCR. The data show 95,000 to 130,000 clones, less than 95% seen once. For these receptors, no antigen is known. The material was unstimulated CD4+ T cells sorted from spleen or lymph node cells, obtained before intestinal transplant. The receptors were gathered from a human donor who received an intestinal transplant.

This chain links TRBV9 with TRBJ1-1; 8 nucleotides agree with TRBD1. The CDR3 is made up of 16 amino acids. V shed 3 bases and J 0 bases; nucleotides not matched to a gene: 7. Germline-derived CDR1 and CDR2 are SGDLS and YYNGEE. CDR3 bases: TGTGCCAGCAGCGCTCATCCAGGGGGCTTGAACACTGAAGCTTTCTTT. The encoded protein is CASSAHPGGLNTEAFF.

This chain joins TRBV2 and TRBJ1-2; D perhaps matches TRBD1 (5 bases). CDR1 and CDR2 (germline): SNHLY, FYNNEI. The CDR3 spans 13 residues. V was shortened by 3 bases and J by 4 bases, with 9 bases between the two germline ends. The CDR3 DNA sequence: TGTGCCAGCAGTGACAGGGAAGGCTATGGCTACACCTTC. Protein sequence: CASSDREGYGYTF.

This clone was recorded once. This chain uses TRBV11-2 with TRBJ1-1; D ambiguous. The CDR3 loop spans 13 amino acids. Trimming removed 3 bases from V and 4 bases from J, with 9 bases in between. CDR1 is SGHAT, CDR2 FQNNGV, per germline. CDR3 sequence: CASSFLVATEAFF. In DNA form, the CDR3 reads TGTGCCAGCAGCTTCCTGGTGGCCACTGAAGCTTTCTTT.